These 10 T cell receptor beta chains were sequenced from one sample in a study of blood T cell repertoires in COVID-19. Profiled with immunoSEQ multiplex PCR; TCRdb holds only in-frame clones, not every one. The sample yields about 110,000 clones, more than 65% seen once. Specimen: peripheral blood. The receptors derive from a man between 45 and 60 years old with acute or convalescent COVID-19.

The chain links TRBV7-3 to TRBJ2-7; TRBD1 agrees at 9 bases. CDR3 size: 14 residues. Germline CDR1 SGHTA, CDR2 FQGTGA. V gave up 6 bases and J gave up 3 bases; unmatched junction bases: 6. CDR3 protein: CASSPGTGSYEQYF. The CDR3 DNA reads TGTGCCAGCAGTCCCGGGACAGGGAGCTACGAGCAGTACTTC.

The chain recombines TRBV5-4 with TRBJ1-2; a weak D match, TRBD1 (5 bases). The germline CDR1 and CDR2 sequences are SGHNT and YYREEE (reference sequence). This CDR3 is 15 amino acids long. V lost 2 bases, J lost 4 bases, and 15 bases lay in between. The CDR3 bases are TGTGCCAGCAGCTTTGCACCCGCGGGGGGCTATGGCTACACCTTC. Protein product: CASSFAPAGGYGYTF.

The V and J genes are TRBV18 and TRBJ1-2; TRBD1 agrees at 7 bases. V lost 6 bases, J lost 4 bases, and 8 bases stayed unmatched. Germline loops: CDR1 KGHSH, CDR2 LQKENI. This CDR3 contains 14 residues. CDR3 region: CASSPNRGTYGYTF. The CDR3 coding sequence is TGTGCCAGCTCGCCTAACAGGGGTACCTATGGCTACACCTTC.

This clone was counted a single time. DNA of the CDR3: TGTGCCAGTACTACATCCTCCCGGGGTATCAGCTATGGCTACACCTTC. Amino acids: CASTTSSRGISYGYTF. The J gene is TRBJ1-2, the V gene TRBV19; D unresolved. From germline, CDR1 is LNHDA and CDR2 SQIVND (reference sequence). V gave up 7 bases and J gave up 4 bases, with 22 bases separating them. The CDR3 extends over 16 amino acids.

This chain links TRBV19 with TRBJ1-4; a possible D gene is TRBD1 (5 bases). CDR3 size: 15 residues. The germline CDR1 and CDR2 sequences are LNHDA and SQIVND (reference sequence). V lost 6 bases and J 3 bases, leaving 14 bases between the germline ends. This chain's CDR3 is CASRGSGGANEKLFF. The CDR3, as DNA: TGTGCCAGTAGAGGCAGCGGGGGAGCTAATGAAAAACTGTTTTTT.

CDR3: CASSDPGQINYGYTF. The CDR3 DNA reads as TGTGCCAGCAGCGATCCGGGACAAATTAACTATGGCTACACCTTC. The chain joins TRBV9 to TRBJ1-2; D perhaps matches TRBD1 (6 bases). This CDR3 is 15 amino acids long. Looked up from germline, CDR1 is SGDLS and CDR2 is YYNGEE. Trimming stripped 3 bases from V and 1 base from J, with 13 bases between. The full variable domain, in which reference TRBV9 and TRBJ1-2 provide the parts outside the CDR3, is DSGVTQTPKHLITATGQRVTLRCSPRSGDLSVYWYQQSLDQGLQFLIQYYNGEERAKGNILERFSAQQFPDLHSELNLSSLELGDSALYFCASSDPGQINYGYTFGSGTRLTVV.

The V gene is TRBV4-1, the J gene TRBJ1-5; 8 nucleotides align to TRBD1. With V trimmed by 1 base and J by 7 bases, 6 bases remained unmatched. This CDR3 region has 15 residues. CDR1 is MGHRA and CDR2 is YSYEKL in the germline V gene. The CDR3 nucleotides are TGCGCCAGCAGCCAAGTAGGACAGGGTGGACAGCCCCAGCATTTT. Its translation is CASSQVGQGGQPQHF.

This chain joins TRBV6-6 and TRBJ1-1, with D uncertain. Trimming stripped 5 bases from V and 0 bases from J, with 13 bases between. Germline assignment: CDR1 MNHNY and CDR2 SVGAGI (reference sequence). The CDR3 has 15 amino acids. CDR3: CASSQLDGMNTEAFF. CDR3 nucleotides: TGTGCCAGCAGTCAACTAGACGGTATGAACACTGAAGCTTTCTTT.

J is TRBJ2-1 and V is TRBV5-4; D is unclear. Trimming removed 6 bases at V and 5 bases at J, with 18 bases between. The CDR3 contains 15 residues. The germline V gene has CDR1 SGHNT and CDR2 YYREEE (reference sequence). In nucleotides, the CDR3 is TGTGCCAGCACCTCTAAATCCGGGTCCCACAATGAGCAGTTCTTC. Translating it yields CASTSKSGSHNEQFF.

J is TRBJ1-2 and V is TRBV14, with 7 bases matching TRBD1. Germline CDR1 and CDR2: SGHDN and FVKESK. This CDR3 spans 13 amino acids. Trimming cost V 4 bases and J 7 bases; bases outside gene matches: 6. CDR3 in DNA: TGTGCCAGCAGCCGGGACAGCCGGCGTGGCTACACCTTC. This sequence encodes CASSRDSRRGYTF.